This is a list of T cell receptor beta chains from one sample in a study of blood T cell repertoires in COVID-19. Measured with immunoSEQ multiplex PCR; TCRdb has only the in-frame clones, and not every one. The sample shows 23,000 or so clones, about 90% of them seen only once. The sample consisted of peripheral blood. The source is a woman aged 70 to 79 with active COVID-19. The CDR3 runs from the conserved cysteine through the conserved F or W. D genes are given only for firm matches.

J gene,V gene,D gene,CDR3 protein,CDR3 DNA
TRBJ2-3,TRBV28,TRBD2,CASSPPTSGITDTQYF,TGTGCCAGCAGCCCCCCCACTAGCGGGATAACAGATACGCAGTATTTT
TRBJ2-3,TRBV5-6,TRBD2,CASSLSSGSSTDTQYF,TGTGCCAGCAGCTTGTCTAGCGGGAGTAGCACAGATACGCAGTATTTT
TRBJ2-3,TRBV28,TRBD1,CASRGATGTGGTDTQYF,TGTGCCAGCAGGGGAGCGACCGGGACAGGGGGCACAGATACGCAGTATTTT
TRBJ2-7,TRBV3-1/TRBV3-2,-,CASSEGISYEQYF,TGTGCCAGCAGCGAGGGAATTTCCTACGAGCAGTACTTC
TRBJ2-7,TRBV5-1,-,CASSPWPGREYEQYF,TGCGCCAGCAGCCCTTGGCCCGGACGGGAGTACGAGCAGTACTTC
TRBJ1-1,TRBV19,TRBD1,CASSDIRSGQPGNTEAFF,TGTGCCAGTAGTGATATCCGGTCGGGACAGCCAGGGAACACTGAAGCTTTCTTT
TRBJ1-5,TRBV18,-,CASSPRWGGENNQPQHF,TGTGCCAGCTCACCACGGTGGGGAGGGGAGAACAATCAGCCCCAGCATTTT
TRBJ2-7,TRBV5-4,-,CASSFPGGYEQYF,TGTGCCAGCAGCTTCCCTGGCGGCTACGAGCAGTACTTC
TRBJ1-6,TRBV27,TRBD1,CASSFLAGGTNSPLHF,TGTGCCAGCAGTTTTCTGGCAGGGGGGACGAATTCACCCCTCCACTTT
TRBJ2-2,TRBV6-6,TRBD1,CASRLPGQGTGELFF,TGTGCCAGCAGGCTTCCGGGACAGGGAACCGGGGAGCTGTTTTTT